These T cell receptor beta chains were read from a single sample in a study of cytomegalovirus exposure and HLA in healthy donors. TCRdb's copy holds only in-frame clones and misses some; the assay was immunoSEQ multiplex PCR. This table holds approximately 150,000 clones, around 72% found once. Sequenced sample: PBMCs. Receptors originate from a middle-aged man in good health and CMV-seronegative. Both conserved end residues are part of each CDR3. A D gene is named only where the DNA matches it firmly. Clone size is not always given. Where it is, it says once, few, many or a class for expanded clones.

v_gene	d_gene	j_gene	abundance	CDR3aa	CDR3nt
TRBV5-1	NA	TRBJ2-5	NA	CASSLEASLGETQYF	TGCGCCAGCAGCTTGGAGGCTAGCCTTGGGGAGACCCAGTACTTC
TRBV5-6	TRBD1	TRBJ1-2	NA	CASSSPGTGFAYYGYTF	TGTGCCAGCAGCTCGCCCGGGACAGGGTTTGCTTACTATGGCTACACCTTC
TRBV6-1	TRBD1	TRBJ2-7	once	CASRGTVPYEQYF	TGTGCCAGCAGGGGGACAGTCCCCTACGAGCAGTACTTC
TRBV5-1	NA	TRBJ2-5	NA	CASSLSAQGSSRETQYF	TGCGCCAGCAGCTTGTCGGCACAGGGATCTTCGAGGGAGACCCAGTACTTC
TRBV6-5	TRBD2	TRBJ2-1	few	CASTRDRGGEQFF	TGTGCCAGCACAAGGGACCGGGGGGGTGAGCAGTTCTTC
TRBV10-3	TRBD1	TRBJ1-1	NA	CAISEMDRGAYYTEAFF	TGTGCCATCAGCGAGATGGACAGGGGAGCGTATTACACTGAAGCTTTCTTT
TRBV7-3	NA	TRBJ2-1	NA	CASSTWGGEQFF	TGTGCCAGCAGCACTTGGGGCGGTGAGCAGTTCTTC
TRBV29-1	TRBD2	TRBJ2-3	few	CSAQLARGNTDTQYF	TGCAGCGCCCAACTAGCGCGAGGAAACACAGATACGCAGTATTTT
TRBV7-8	TRBD1	TRBJ2-7	NA	CASSHYGSSGQGIYEQYF	TGTGCCAGCAGCCATTATGGTAGTTCGGGACAGGGAATATACGAGCAGTACTTC
TRBV27	TRBD1	TRBJ2-7	NA	CASGTGTGYEQYF	TGTGCCAGCGGCACCGGGACAGGGTACGAGCAGTACTTC
TRBV7-8	TRBD2	TRBJ2-3	NA	CASAGTSGSWTDTQYF	TGTGCCAGTGCCGGGACTAGCGGGAGTTGGACAGATACGCAGTATTTT
TRBV28	NA	TRBJ1-1	few	CASSTQGLRAFF	TGTGCCAGCAGTACACAGGGTCTAAGAGCTTTCTTT
TRBV2	NA	TRBJ2-1	NA	CASSEEAGRRIWNEQFF	TGTGCCAGCAGTGAAGAGGCTGGTCGGCGGATTTGGAATGAGCAGTTCTTC
TRBV10-3	TRBD1	TRBJ2-5	few	CAISERTGRETQYF	TGTGCCATCAGTGAGCGGACAGGGCGAGAGACCCAGTACTTC
TRBV18	TRBD1	TRBJ2-1	once	CASSPGTGEQFF	TGTGCCAGCTCACCTGGGACAGGGGAGCAGTTCTTC
TRBV2	NA	TRBJ2-7	NA	CASSGLAKDYEQYF	TGTGCCAGCAGTGGGCTAGCGAAGGACTACGAGCAGTACTTC
TRBV4-1	NA	TRBJ2-7	NA	CASSQPGISYEQYF	TGCGCCAGCAGCCAACCGGGAATCTCCTACGAGCAGTACTTC
TRBV7-8	TRBD1	TRBJ2-7	once	CASSLSWDRAYEQYF	TGTGCCAGCAGCTTATCGTGGGACAGGGCCTACGAGCAGTACTTC
TRBV4-1	TRBD1	TRBJ1-1	NA	CASSQQSTGPMNTEAFF	TGCGCCAGCAGCCAACAATCGACAGGGCCCATGAACACTGAAGCTTTCTTT
TRBV6-6	NA	TRBJ2-5	NA	CASSYDSRGETQYF	TGTGCCAGCAGTTACGATTCCCGAGGGGAGACCCAGTACTTC
TRBV19	TRBD1	TRBJ2-7	NA	CASSHTGGFGFYEQYF	TGTGCCAGTAGTCATACAGGGGGTTTCGGTTTCTACGAGCAGTACTTC
TRBV19	TRBD2	TRBJ2-7	NA	CASSSGLAGSSYEQYF	TGTGCCAGTAGTAGCGGACTAGCGGGGAGCTCCTACGAGCAGTACTTC
TRBV5-4	NA	TRBJ2-5	NA	CASSLTRQAETQYF	TGTGCCAGCAGCTTGACGAGACAGGCAGAGACCCAGTACTTC
TRBV2	NA	TRBJ1-2	NA	CASIGDPIYGYTF	TGTGCCAGCATCGGAGATCCAATCTATGGCTACACCTTC
TRBV25-1	NA	TRBJ1-2	few	CASSEFGDTENYGYTF	TGTGCCAGCAGTGAATTCGGGGACACGGAGAACTATGGCTACACCTTC
TRBV7-2	NA	TRBJ1-1	NA	CASSLRDFNTEAFF	TGTGCCAGCAGCCTTAGGGACTTTAACACTGAAGCTTTCTTT
TRBV5-4	NA	TRBJ1-1	NA	CASRGGYPRNTEAFF	TGTGCCAGCAGGGGGGGGTACCCCCGGAACACTGAAGCTTTCTTT
TRBV11-2	TRBD1	TRBJ1-2	NA	CASSLVRDRSYGYTF	TGTGCCAGCAGCTTAGTGAGGGACAGAAGTTATGGCTACACCTTC
TRBV28	NA	TRBJ2-7	NA	CASSTKRGALRTYEQYF	TGTGCCAGCAGTACCAAACGGGGGGCCCTACGAACCTACGAGCAGTACTTC
TRBV19	TRBD1	TRBJ1-2	NA	CASEPYRGGNYGYTF	TGTGCCAGTGAACCCTACAGGGGCGGTAACTATGGCTACACCTTC
TRBV30	NA	TRBJ1-3	NA	CAADLSSGNTIYF	TGTGCCGCAGACTTGAGCTCTGGAAACACCATATATTTT
TRBV4-3	NA	TRBJ2-5	NA	CASSQEGVGTQYF	TGCGCCAGCAGCCAAGAAGGAGTCGGGACCCAGTACTTC
TRBV18	TRBD1	TRBJ1-1	NA	CASSPRDRGRFMNTEAFF	TGTGCCAGCTCACCACGCGACAGGGGACGATTTATGAACACTGAAGCTTTCTTT
TRBV18	TRBD2	TRBJ2-5	few	CASSQRTSGTQETQYF	TGTGCCAGCTCACAAAGGACTAGCGGGACTCAAGAGACCCAGTACTTC
TRBV6-4	TRBD1	TRBJ2-2	few	CASSDSGQAGELFF	TGTGCCAGCAGTGATTCCGGACAGGCCGGGGAGCTGTTTTTT
TRBV5-1	NA	TRBJ1-1	few	CASSSTPNTEAFF	TGCGCCAGCAGCTCGACACCAAACACTGAAGCTTTCTTT
TRBV7-2	NA	TRBJ1-2	few	CASSLAGSGGYTF	TGTGCCAGCAGCTTAGCTGGATCGGGTGGCTACACCTTC
TRBV5-1	NA	TRBJ1-2	few	CASSLNTNYGYTF	TGCGCCAGCAGCTTGAACACCAACTATGGCTACACCTTC
TRBV25-1	NA	TRBJ2-3	NA	CASRGAPGDTQYF	TGTGCCAGCAGGGGAGCCCCAGGAGATACGCAGTATTTT
TRBV7-9	TRBD1	TRBJ2-2	NA	CASGVGTGAGELFF	TGTGCCAGCGGCGTCGGGACAGGGGCCGGGGAGCTGTTTTTT
TRBV6-5	NA	TRBJ1-4	NA	CASATGNNEKLFF	TGTGCCAGTGCCACAGGCAATAATGAAAAACTGTTTTTT
TRBV4-3	TRBD2	TRBJ2-2	NA	CASSQDSGGGANTGELFF	TGCGCCAGCAGCCAAGATTCTGGGGGAGGGGCGAACACCGGGGAGCTGTTTTTT
TRBV2	TRBD2	TRBJ2-1	NA	CAGGTSAPDEQFF	TGTGCCGGCGGGACTAGCGCCCCGGATGAGCAGTTCTTC
TRBV5-4	TRBD1	TRBJ1-2	NA	CASSLGGGLDYGYTF	TGTGCCAGCAGCTTGGGAGGGGGCCTCGATTATGGCTACACCTTC
TRBV5-4	TRBD2	TRBJ2-7	NA	CASRTSGDSYEQYF	TGTGCCAGCAGGACTAGCGGGGACTCCTACGAGCAGTACTTC
TRBV7-2	TRBD1	TRBJ2-1	NA	CASSRTGGDYNEQFF	TGTGCCAGCAGCCGGACAGGGGGCGACTACAATGAGCAGTTCTTC
TRBV7-9	TRBD2	TRBJ2-5	NA	CASSLLAGVETQYF	TGTGCCAGCAGCTTACTAGCGGGGGTGGAGACCCAGTACTTC
TRBV2	TRBD1	TRBJ1-1	NA	CASSVGQPNTEAFF	TGTGCCAGCAGTGTGGGACAGCCGAACACTGAAGCTTTCTTT
TRBV2	NA	TRBJ1-5	NA	CASSEAQVSQPQHF	TGTGCCAGCAGTGAAGCACAGGTGAGCCAGCCCCAGCATTTT
TRBV6-1	TRBD1	TRBJ1-3	NA	CASSSRGLGNTIYF	TGTGCCAGCAGCAGCAGGGGGCTTGGAAACACCATATATTTT
TRBV5-5	NA	TRBJ1-1	NA	CASSFVQANTEAFF	TGTGCCAGCAGCTTTGTACAGGCGAACACTGAAGCTTTCTTT
TRBV5-1	NA	TRBJ2-7	NA	CASSLGGYLPGHYEQYF	TGCGCCAGCAGCTTGGGGGGATACTTACCGGGACACTACGAGCAGTACTTC